The 10 T cell receptor beta chains below come from one sample, sequenced in a study of OX40 agonist ivuxolimab in advanced cancers. This table comes from immunoSEQ multiplex PCR, and its TCRdb copy is limited to in-frame clones, with some not included. This sample yields more than 65,000 clones, of which 85% to 90% are seen a single time; 6.1% belongs to the top ten. The sample was CD4+ or CD8+ T cells sorted from blood, taken in a trial of the OX40 agonist ivuxolimab. Receptors originate from an adult with an advanced solid tumor such as melanoma, head and neck, liver or kidney cancer.

V usage is TRBV11-2 and J usage is TRBJ2-1; TRBD2 might be the D (6 bases). This CDR3 has 15 amino acids. Germline assignment: CDR1 SGHAT and CDR2 FQNNGV. Trimming took 5 bases from V and 10 from J, leaving 21 bases between them. CDR3 DNA: TGTGCCAGCAGCCGAGAGCGGGCCCGAGAGATAGAGCAGTTCTTC. Protein sequence: CASSRERAREIEQFF.

For the CDR3, the DNA is TGTGCCAGCAGCTTGTACAGGGCCTCCTACGAGCAGTACTTC. It specifies CASSLYRASYEQYF. This chain joins TRBV7-2 and TRBJ2-7; a possible D gene is TRBD1 (6 bases). V lost 3 bases to trimming and J lost 0 bases, with 9 bases between them. This CDR3 has 14 amino acids. Germline CDR1 is SGHTA and CDR2 is FQGNSA.

This chain uses TRBV7-3 with TRBJ2-5; tentatively, D is TRBD1 (6 bases). CDR1 SGHTA and CDR2 FQGTGA come from the germline V gene. Trimming shortened V by 5 bases and J by 0 bases, and 13 bases separated the two germline ends. The CDR3 spans 15 residues. The DNA for the CDR3 is TGTGCCAGCAGCCAATCAGGGGCAAACCAAGAGACCCAGTACTTC. Translation gives CASSQSGANQETQYF.

The chain has TRBV7-2 and TRBJ2-1, with TRBD2 matching 13 bases. V trimming: 5 bases; J trimming: 15 bases; junction bases outside the gene matches: 7. This CDR3 contains 13 residues. Germline CDR1 SGHTA, CDR2 FQGNSA. The CDR3 loop reads CASSLGLAGLGFF. CDR3 coding DNA: TGTGCCAGCAGCCTGGGACTAGCGGGGTTGGGGTTCTTC.

This chain joins TRBV27 and TRBJ1-1; no definite D call. CDR1 and CDR2 (germline): MNHEY, SMNVEV (reference sequence). V was clipped by 5 bases and J by 0 bases, with 7 bases between them. CDR3 length: 13 amino acids. DNA for the CDR3: TGTGCCAGCAGTACTACAGTGAACACTGAAGCTTTCTTT. The encoded protein is CASSTTVNTEAFF.

The genes are TRBV2 and TRBJ2-5; D uncertain. V was clipped by 7 bases and J by 5 bases, with 11 bases between them. The CDR3 covers 12 residues. Germline V gene lookup returns CDR1 SNHLY and CDR2 FYNNEI. As DNA, the CDR3 is TGTGCCAGCAAACCGGCCGCCGAGACCCAGTACTTC. Translation gives CASKPAAETQYF.

This chain links TRBV7-2 with TRBJ2-1, with 8 bases identical to TRBD1. V lost 5 bases to trimming and J lost 2 bases; unmatched junction nucleotides: 5. From germline, CDR1 is SGHTA and CDR2 FQGNSA. There are 15 residues in the CDR3. CDR3 amino acids: CASSPQGAPYNEQFF. As DNA, the CDR3 is TGTGCCAGCAGCCCGCAGGGGGCCCCCTACAATGAGCAGTTCTTC.

The CDR3 sequence: CASSETGGAVRTQYF. The CDR3 nucleotides are TGTGCCAGCAGCGAGACAGGGGGCGCGGTTCGGACCCAGTACTTC. The chain employs TRBV25-1 and TRBJ2-5; 10 bases map to TRBD1. In germline, CDR1 is MGHDK, CDR2 SYGVNS. Losses at the gene ends were 6 bases for V and 7 bases for J; bases not matched to a gene: 11. This CDR3 is built from 15 residues.

The chain uses TRBV29-1 and TRBJ2-3, with TRBD2 identical over 9 bases. The length of the CDR3 is 14 residues. V lost 4 bases to trimming and J lost 2 bases; unmatched junction nucleotides: 4. Per the germline V gene, CDR1 is SQVTM and CDR2 is ANQGSEA. The CDR3 bases are TGCAGCGTTGCTAGCGGGATCTACACAGATACGCAGTATTTT. This sequence encodes CSVASGIYTDTQYF.

The rearrangement joins TRBV9 to TRBJ2-7; 7 nucleotides align to TRBD2. Losses at the gene ends were 2 bases for V and 5 bases for J; bases not matched to a gene: 10. Germline V gives CDR1 SGDLS, CDR2 YYNGEE. This CDR3 region has 15 residues. The CDR3 DNA sequence: TGTGCCAGCAGCGTCAGCGGGACCCCAGGGAACGAGCAGTACTTC. Protein sequence: CASSVSGTPGNEQYF.